The entry below gives a single TCR beta chain sequence along with its context. Sequencing used immunoSEQ multiplex PCR; TCRdb keeps in-frame clones, though not all of them. The sample consists of about 170,000 clones, 90% to 95% of them appearing once. This CDR3 comprises 17 residues. The germline gives CDR1 MGHRA, CDR2 YSYEKL. V shed 0 bases, J shed 7 bases, and the junction held 6 bases outside the gene matches. This specimen comes from a study of control samples from healthy donors and cancer patients. The sequencing input was blood. J is TRBJ2-2 and V is TRBV4-1, with TRBD1 matching over 12 bases. This TCR came from a woman aged 30 to 39 in good health. The chain's CDR3 is CASSQEGTGGAGGELFF. The DNA for the CDR3 is TGCGCCAGCAGCCAAGAGGGGACAGGGGGCGCGGGCGGGGAGCTGTTTTTT.